This T cell receptor (beta chain) was obtained from a study of cytomegalovirus exposure and HLA in healthy donors. PCR was performed using 60 Vbeta and 13 Jbeta primers. Sequenced by immunoSEQ multiplex PCR; TCRdb stores in-frame clones only, minus some. The table includes under 200,000 clones, approximately 67% detected once. V dropped 3 bases and J dropped 10 bases, with 21 bases sitting between them. Per germline, CDR1 SEHNR and CDR2 FQNEAQ (reference sequence). The CDR3 consists of 15 residues. Remarks on this clone: The antigen is undetermined.

Study results and caveats: Several of the most significant clusters appeared, in a later analysis, to be linked to common viral pathogens. Among the CMV-associated chains, a few were confirmed in vitro as specific for CMV antigens.

The V and J genes are TRBV7-9 and TRBJ2-5, with a weak D call TRBD1 (6 bases). Sequencing used PBMCs. This clonotype originated in a woman under 30 in good health and CMV-seropositive. As DNA, the CDR3 is TGTGCCAGCAGCTTTGCCCCACAGGGAAAATTTGACCAGTACTTC. Protein: CASSFAPQGKFDQYF.